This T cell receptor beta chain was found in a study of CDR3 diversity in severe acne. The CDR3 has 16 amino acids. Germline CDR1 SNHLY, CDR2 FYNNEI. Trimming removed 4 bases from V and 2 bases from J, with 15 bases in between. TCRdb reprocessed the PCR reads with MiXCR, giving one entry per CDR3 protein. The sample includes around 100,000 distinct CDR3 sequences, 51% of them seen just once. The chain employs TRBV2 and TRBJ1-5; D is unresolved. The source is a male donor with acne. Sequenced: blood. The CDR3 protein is CASSGAAGPGNQPQHF. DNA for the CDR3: TGTGCCAGCAGTGGGGCGGCGGGTCCCGGCAATCAGCCCCAGCATTTT.